The 21 T cell receptor beta chains in this list originate from one sample, sequenced in a study of T cell repertoires in cytomegalovirus infection. TCRdb re-derived calls from the reads in MiXCR, one entry per CDR3 protein. Of 65,000 to 90,000 distinct CDR3 sequences in the sample, approximately 3.6% were seen once. The specimen sequenced was PBMCs. The receptors stem from a human donor in good health (CMV status not recorded). Some clones in this sample may be carry-over from other donors' samples.

This clonotype was counted many times. The chain couples TRBV6-5 to TRBJ2-7; a possible D gene is TRBD2 (6 bases). CDR3 length equals 15 residues. Trimming left V 0 bases short and J 2 bases short, with 11 bases between. Per the germline V gene, CDR1 is MNHEY and CDR2 is SVGAGI. CDR3 loop: CASSYSFSGAYEQYF. DNA for the CDR3: TGTGCCAGCAGTTACTCTTTTAGCGGAGCCTACGAGCAGTACTTC.

This clonotype has at least ten counts. The chain couples TRBV7-3 to TRBJ2-3; D unresolved. In germline, CDR1 is SGHTA, CDR2 FQGTGA. The V and J ends lost 0 bases and 0 bases respectively, with 7 bases between them. The CDR3 has 15 residues. CDR3 region: CASSLTRPSTDTQYF. The CDR3 DNA reads as TGTGCCAGCAGCTTAACGCGTCCTAGCACAGATACGCAGTATTTT.

This clonotype was seen many times. This chain links TRBV7-2 with TRBJ2-7; D may be TRBD1 (5 bases). Trimming cost V 1 base and J 2 bases, with 12 bases left between them. The CDR3 has 15 residues. CDR1 SGHTA and CDR2 FQGNSA come from the germline V gene. The CDR3 sequence: CASSLGRVGTYEQYF. The CDR3 DNA is TGTGCCAGCAGCTTAGGCAGGGTAGGCACCTACGAGCAGTACTTC. Supplemented by reference TRBV7-2 and TRBJ2-7, the full variable domain reads GAGVSQSPSNKVTEKGKDVELRCDPISGHTALYWYRQSLGQGLEFLIYFQGNSAPDKSGLPSDRFSAERTGGSVSTLTIQRTQQEDSAVYLCASSLGRVGTYEQYFGPGTRLTVT.

In this sample, this clonotype turned up many times. The chain carries TRBV7-2 and TRBJ1-4, with 7 bases lining up with TRBD1. This CDR3 comprises 14 residues. CDR1 SGHTA and CDR2 FQGNSA come from the germline V gene. Losses at the gene ends were 2 bases for V and 5 bases for J; bases not matched to a gene: 2. The CDR3 sequence is CASSLQGGNEKLFF. The CDR3 DNA is TGTGCCAGCAGCTTACAGGGGGGCAATGAAAAACTGTTTTTT.

This clonotype appeared many times. V is TRBV6-2 or TRBV6-3 and J is TRBJ2-2, with 11 nucleotides matching TRBD2. The CDR3 runs to 17 residues. Trimming took 2 bases from V and 9 from J; bases not matched to a gene: 11. CDR1 and CDR2 (germline): MNHEY, SVGEGT. This CDR3 reads CASSYRLAGQIPRELFF. The CDR3 nucleotides are TGTGCCAGCAGTTACCGACTAGCGGGGCAGATCCCCCGGGAGCTGTTTTTT.

This clonotype was counted at least ten times. The chain uses TRBV7-2 and TRBJ2-7; 8 positions match TRBD2. CDR3 length equals 14 residues. Germline V gene data show CDR1 as SGHTA and CDR2 as FQGNSA. V shed 5 bases, J shed 3 bases, and the junction held 6 bases outside the gene matches. The CDR3 region is CASSPSGSLYEQYF. CDR3 DNA: TGTGCCAGCAGCCCCAGCGGGAGTCTCTACGAGCAGTACTTC.

To note about this clonotype: A read error is possible here, since a much larger clone lies one base away. The chain has TRBV19 and TRBJ2-1; 9 bases line up with TRBD1. J lost 6 bases, V lost 9 bases, and 9 bases had no gene match. CDR1 is LNHDA, CDR2 SQIVND, per germline (reference sequence). The CDR3 is 14 residues long. The CDR3 here is CASRDRDLSNEQFF. Written as DNA, the CDR3 is TGTGCCAGCCGGGACAGGGACCTCTCCAATGAGCAGTTCTTC.

This clonotype was observed many times. The chain links TRBV7-2 to TRBJ2-5, with D possibly matching TRBD1 (6 bases). Trimming cost V 1 base and J 4 bases, with 10 bases left between them. This CDR3 is built from 14 residues. Germline CDR1 SGHTA, CDR2 FQGNSA. This CDR3 is CASSLGRGRETQYF. The CDR3 bases are TGTGCCAGCAGCTTAGGCAGGGGTCGAGAGACCCAGTACTTC.

There are many counts of this clonotype. This chain connects TRBV7-2 to TRBJ2-3; D gene uncertain. The V end was cut by 2 bases, the J end by 0 bases, with 9 bases between. The CDR3 extends over 15 amino acids. Germline CDR1 is SGHTA and CDR2 is FQGNSA. The CDR3 DNA reads TGTGCCAGCAGCTTACAGATTCTTAGCACAGATACGCAGTATTTT. Translated: CASSLQILSTDTQYF.

This clonotype was found many times. The V call is TRBV7-2, the J call TRBJ2-1, with TRBD2 identical over 7 bases. The CDR3 sequence is 12 residues long. The trim removed 1 base at V and 15 bases at J, leaving 6 bases unmatched. Germline V gene data show CDR1 as SGHTA and CDR2 as FQGNSA. CDR3 protein: CASSLEATSLFF. The CDR3 DNA reads as TGTGCCAGCAGCTTAGAAGCGACTAGCCTGTTCTTC.

This clonotype came up many times. The CDR3 DNA is TGTGCCAGCAGCTTAGGGCCCGGCCGGGAGCTGTTTTTT. Amino acid sequence: CASSLGPGRELFF. V and J are TRBV7-3 and TRBJ2-2; D remains unclear. The V gene lost 2 bases and the J gene lost 9 bases, with 10 bases spanning the gap. This CDR3 comprises 13 residues. Per the germline V gene, CDR1 is SGHTA and CDR2 is FQGTGA.

For the CDR3, the DNA is TGTGCCAGCAGCTTACGTCTGGGGCTCGAGACCCAGTACTTC. Translated: CASSLRLGLETQYF. J is TRBJ2-5 and V is TRBV7-2, with D possibly being TRBD1 (5 bases). The CDR3 totals 14 residues. CDR1 is SGHTA, CDR2 FQGNSA, per germline. Trimming pared 2 bases from V and 5 bases from J, leaving 12 bases between.

This clonotype has at least ten counts. The chain combines TRBV7-2 with TRBJ1-5; D remains unclear. The CDR3 has 14 amino acids. The ends were cut back, 1 base at V and 6 bases at J, with 10 bases in the middle. Per germline, CDR1 SGHTA and CDR2 FQGNSA. The DNA for the CDR3 is TGTGCCAGCAGCTTAGAGGGCAGGACTCAGCCCCAGCATTTT. It yields the protein CASSLEGRTQPQHF.

This clonotype was observed many times. This chain links TRBV28 with TRBJ1-5; D is ambiguous. This CDR3 is built from 13 residues. V gave up 6 bases and J gave up 2 bases, with 8 bases separating them. CDR1 is MDHEN, CDR2 SYDVKM, per germline. The CDR3 bases are TGTGCCAGCAGGGCTGATGGCAATCAGCCCCAGCATTTT. Translating gives CASRADGNQPQHF.

This clonotype was picked up many times. The genes are TRBV7-2 and TRBJ2-1, with 13 bases aligning to TRBD2. This CDR3 is 15 amino acids long. The trim removed 4 bases at V and 11 bases at J, leaving 8 bases unmatched. Germline CDR1 reads SGHTA; CDR2 reads FQGNSA. The CDR3 coding sequence is TGTGCCAGCAGCTCAATGACCGGGACTAGCGGGAAGCAGTTCTTC. This translates into CASSSMTGTSGKQFF.

This clonotype has ten or more counts. The rearrangement links TRBV28 to TRBJ2-1; 10 bases align to TRBD2. With 4 bases clipped from V and 10 bases from J, the junction kept 13 bases outside the gene matches. CDR1 and CDR2 from the germline V gene are MDHEN and SYDVKM. The CDR3 spans 16 residues. CDR3 sequence reads: CASSYLTSGSKREQFF. The CDR3, as DNA: TGTGCCAGCAGTTACCTGACTAGCGGGTCGAAGAGGGAGCAGTTCTTC.

The table lists this clonotype with many counts. This rearrangement joins TRBV7-2 to TRBJ2-3; 7 bases line up with TRBD1. Germline V CDR1 and CDR2: SGHTA, FQGNSA. CDR3 length: 14 residues. V gave up 5 bases and J gave up 5 bases; unmatched junction bases: 7. The CDR3 loop is CASSPGTAVDTQYF. CDR3 coding DNA: TGTGCCAGCAGCCCCGGGACAGCGGTAGATACGCAGTATTTT. Full variable domain (outside the CDR3, taken from reference TRBV7-2 and TRBJ2-3): GAGVSQSPSNKVTEKGKDVELRCDPISGHTALYWYRQSLGQGLEFLIYFQGNSAPDKSGLPSDRFSAERTGGSVSTLTIQRTQQEDSAVYLCASSPGTAVDTQYFGPGTRLTVL.

The table lists this clonotype with a few counts. The chain joins TRBV10-3 to TRBJ1-1; D ambiguous. This CDR3 has 11 amino acids. The V and J ends lost 10 bases and 1 base respectively, with 7 bases between them. Germline V gene sequence: CDR1 ENHRY, CDR2 SYGVKD. In DNA, the CDR3 is TGTGCCACTAAAGGGAACACTGAAGCTTTCTTT. Encoded protein: CATKGNTEAFF.

This clonotype was detected ten times or more. CDR3 in amino acids: CASTPDSNQPQHF. The CDR3 DNA sequence: TGTGCCAGCACTCCAGATAGCAATCAGCCCCAGCATTTT. The V gene is TRBV28, the J gene TRBJ1-5, with unresolved D. Germline V lookup: CDR1 MDHEN, CDR2 SYDVKM. This CDR3 is 13 amino acids long. Trimming took 7 bases from V and 0 from J, leaving 7 bases between them.

This clonotype occurred many times. The V call is TRBV6-6, the J call TRBJ1-3, with TRBD1 matching over 8 bases. The CDR3 totals 15 residues. The V gene's germline CDR1 is MNHNY and CDR2 SVGAGI (reference sequence). V lost 7 bases and J lost 0; bases outside the gene matches: 5. The CDR3 DNA reads as TGTGCCAGCACCCTCACAGGGGGCTCTGGAAACACCATATATTTT. Amino acids: CASTLTGGSGNTIYF.

There are many counts of this clonotype. The chain carries TRBV7-8 and TRBJ1-1; 8 bases are a match to TRBD1. V lost 5 bases to trimming and J lost 5 bases; unmatched junction nucleotides: 10. This CDR3 region has 15 residues. Germline V CDR1 and CDR2: SGHVS, FQNEAQ. The CDR3 DNA reads TGTGCCAGCAGCGCACTGGGGAGGACAGGGACTGAAGCTTTCTTT. This codes for CASSALGRTGTEAFF.